The rows below give T cell receptor beta chains drawn from one sample of a study of blood T cell repertoires in COVID-19. Only in-frame clones appear in the TCRdb table, and some are missing; sequencing was by immunoSEQ multiplex PCR. Altogether fewer than 200,000 clones are present, around nine tenths being singletons, with the ten largest covering 2.7%. The sequencing sample was made of peripheral blood. Receptors originate from a man aged 35-49 years with active or convalescent COVID-19. The CDR3 runs from the conserved cysteine through the conserved F or W. The D gene is left open where the match is weak. Some rows mark clone size as missing; the rest say once, few, many or name a class of expanded clone.

>NA|NA|TRBV5-6|TRBJ1-5
CASSLGGGGSEPQHF
TGTGCCAGCAGCTTGGGAGGGGGAGGGAGTGAGCCCCAGCATTTT
>NA|NA|TRBV18|TRBJ2-5
CASSPPVGEETQYF
TGTGCCAGCTCACCACCGGTCGGGGAGGAGACCCAGTACTTC
>TRBD1|once|TRBV18|TRBJ1-2
CASSTRQGDFHGYTF
TGTGCCAGCTCTACGAGACAGGGGGATTTCCATGGCTACACCTTC
>TRBD2|NA|TRBV5-4|TRBJ2-3
CASSIRTSGGASTDTQYF
TGTGCCAGCAGCATAAGGACTAGCGGGGGGGCAAGCACAGATACGCAGTATTTT
>TRBD2|few|TRBV3-1/TRBV3-2|TRBJ2-1
CASSQPGLAMDEQFF
TGTGCCAGCAGCCAGCCGGGACTAGCGATGGATGAGCAGTTCTTC
>NA|NA|TRBV11-3|TRBJ2-7
CASSSSGVLYEQYF
TGTGCCAGCAGCTCTTCAGGGGTCCTCTACGAGCAGTACTTC
>TRBD2|once|TRBV30|TRBJ2-7
CAWMLAGAYEQYF
TGTGCCTGGATGCTAGCGGGGGCCTACGAGCAGTACTTC
>NA|NA|TRBV28|TRBJ1-2
CASSWTHKGYTF
TGTGCCAGCAGTTGGACTCACAAGGGCTACACCTTC
>NA|NA|TRBV7-9|TRBJ1-1
CASSFGLANTEAFF
TGTGCCAGCAGCTTTGGTCTGGCGAACACTGAAGCTTTCTTT
>NA|NA|TRBV29-1|TRBJ2-1
CSVDDRDRPSNEQFF
TGCAGCGTTGACGACCGCGACAGGCCCTCCAATGAGCAGTTCTTC